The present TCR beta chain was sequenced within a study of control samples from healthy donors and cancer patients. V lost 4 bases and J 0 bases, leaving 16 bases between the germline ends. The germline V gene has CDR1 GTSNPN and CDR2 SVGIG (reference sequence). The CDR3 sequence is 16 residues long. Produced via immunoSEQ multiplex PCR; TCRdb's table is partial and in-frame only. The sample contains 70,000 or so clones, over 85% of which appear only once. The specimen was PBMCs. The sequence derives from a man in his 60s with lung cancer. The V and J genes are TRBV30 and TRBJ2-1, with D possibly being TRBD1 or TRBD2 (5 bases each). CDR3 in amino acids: CAWTRARGFSYNEQFF. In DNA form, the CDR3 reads TGTGCCTGGACCCGGGCGAGGGGATTCTCCTACAATGAGCAGTTCTTC. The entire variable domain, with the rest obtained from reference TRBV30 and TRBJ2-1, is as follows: SQTIHQWPATLVQPVGSPLSLECTVEGTSNPNLYWYRQAAGRGLQLLFYSVGIGQISSEVPQNLSASRPQDRQFILSSKKLLLSDSGFYLCAWTRARGFSYNEQFFGPGTRLTVL.